This TCR beta chain is drawn from a study of cytomegalovirus exposure and HLA in healthy donors. The validation cohort, a group of more than 95 subjects, included the donors and was separate from the approximately 680-subject first cohort. This clone was seen only once. Using immunoSEQ multiplex PCR, the repertoire was profiled, and TCRdb retains in-frame clones only, with some absent. The sample has approximately 60,000 clones; 95% are singletons. The CDR3 totals 18 residues. CDR1 and CDR2 (germline): SGHVS, FNYEAQ. V dropped 1 base and J dropped 6; count of bases not matched to a gene: 13. The chain joins TRBV7-6 to TRBJ2-1; 9 bases agree with TRBD1. The source material was PBMCs. This TCR was recovered from a woman aged 18-35 years in good health and CMV-seropositive. The chain's CDR3 is CASSLGARQGVEGNEQFF. Written as DNA, the CDR3 is TGTGCCAGCAGCTTAGGGGCGCGACAGGGGGTGGAGGGCAATGAGCAGTTCTTC.